The 2 T cell receptor beta chains presented below share a single source sample, sequenced in a study of CD8 T cells in Susac syndrome. Reverse transcription of roughly 0.5 to 1 ug RNA was performed with random hexamers. TCRdb re-derived calls from the immunoSEQ multiplex PCR reads in MiXCR, one entry per CDR3 protein. The table lists roughly 190,000 distinct CDR3 sequences, 95% of them singletons, with around 0.16% in the top ten. Sequencing was performed on CD8+ T cells from PBMCs. These receptors were collected from a human donor with Susac syndrome.

The chain employs TRBV4-2 and TRBJ2-1, with 9 bases fitting TRBD2. The length of the CDR3 is 19 residues. The trim removed 2 bases at V and 7 bases at J, leaving 18 bases unmatched. CDR1 is LGHNA, CDR2 YNFKEQ, per germline. The CDR3 loop is CASSQQPAGGIEPLNEQFF. As DNA, the CDR3 is TGTGCCAGCAGCCAACAACCAGCGGGAGGTATCGAGCCTCTTAATGAGCAGTTCTTC.

The chain joins TRBV5-4 to TRBJ2-3; D gene ambiguous. CDR1 is SGHNT, CDR2 YYREEE, per germline (reference sequence). CDR3 length: 15 residues. Trimming shortened V by 4 bases and J by 6 bases, and 18 bases separated the two germline ends. The CDR3 DNA follows: TGTGCCAGCAGCCGTTCCGGCGCCGCCAGGGATACGCAGTATTTT. Translating it yields CASSRSGAARDTQYF.